Sequencing of this TCR beta chain was carried out in a study of blood T cells in healthy people across ages. Overall study results and limits: The authors considered diversity estimates from one million T cells to be underestimates.

V lost 4 bases to trimming and J lost 5 bases, with 13 bases between them. The length of the CDR3 is 14 residues. Germline CDR1 is SGHDN and CDR2 is FVKESK. For this clonotype: The antigen is unknown.

Primers used in a second PCR of about 6 to 12 cycles were a sample-barcoded 5' primer and a J-beta primer mix. Through a template-switch adaptor with 12 random nucleotides, each cDNA molecule received a tag. TCRdb reprocessed the 5' RACE reads via MiXCR and lists one record per CDR3 protein. Counted here are 1.5 million to 2 million distinct CDR3 sequences, 49% occurring once; the ten biggest clones make up roughly 2.1%. Researchers collected about 9.6 milliliters of peripheral blood from every single donor. What was sequenced was blood. The receptor was isolated from a woman in her 40s in good health. The chain uses TRBV14 and TRBJ2-3, with D possibly being TRBD1 (5 bases). Written as DNA, the CDR3 is TGTGCCAGCAGCCCACAGCTCAGGGTAGATACGCAGTATTTT. Protein: CASSPQLRVDTQYF.